The clone carrying this T cell receptor beta chain was picked up many times. This sample is drawn from a study of human T cells and chemical hapten exposure. Time point described: patch test 2, 6 weeks after DPC sensitization. The treatment: therapeutic diphenylcyclopropenone sensitization with weekly scalp DPC. MiXCR, run by TCRdb on the RACE reads, gives a single entry per CDR3 protein. The table lists 35,000 to 45,000 distinct CDR3 sequences, just under 9% of them singletons. CDR3 size: 16 residues. V lost 6 bases to trimming and J lost 8 bases, with 25 bases between them. The germline V gene encodes CDR1 MNHEY and CDR2 SVGAGI.

Sequenced material: whole blood, taken in connection with sensitization to the hapten diphenylcyclopropenone (DPC). The clonotype comes from a woman aged 40 to 55 with alopecia areata. Some clones in this sample may be carry-over from other donors' samples. The chain recombines TRBV6-5 with TRBJ1-2; the D gene is possibly TRBD1 (5 bases). This CDR3 reads CASSTTPGTPLEGYTF. CDR3 in DNA: TGTGCCAGCAGCACCACGCCCGGGACCCCTCTGGAAGGCTACACCTTC.